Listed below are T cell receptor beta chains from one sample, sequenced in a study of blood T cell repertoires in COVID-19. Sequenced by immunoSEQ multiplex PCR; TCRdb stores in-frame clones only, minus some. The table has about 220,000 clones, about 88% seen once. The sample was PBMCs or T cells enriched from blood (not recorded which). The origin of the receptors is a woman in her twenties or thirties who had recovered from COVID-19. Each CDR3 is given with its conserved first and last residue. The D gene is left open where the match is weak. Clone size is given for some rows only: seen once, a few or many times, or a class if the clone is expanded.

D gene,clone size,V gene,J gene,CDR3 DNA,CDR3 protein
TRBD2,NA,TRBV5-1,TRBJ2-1,TGCGCCAGCAGCCCTCGGACTAGCGGGGGGGCTTCATCCCATGAGCAGTTCTTC,CASSPRTSGGASSHEQFF
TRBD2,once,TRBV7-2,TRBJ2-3,TGTGCCAGCAGCTTAGCAAGCGGGGGCGGTGGCACAGATACGCAGTATTTT,CASSLASGGGGTDTQYF
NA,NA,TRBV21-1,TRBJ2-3,TGTGCCAGCAGCAAACCCACGGACGATGTAGGGACAAAAACTAGCACAGATACGCAGTATTTT,CASSKPTDDVGTKTSTDTQYF
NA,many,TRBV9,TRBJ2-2,TGTGCCAGCAGCCACCCAGGTCGGGGGGCGGACACCGGGGAGCTGTTTTTT,CASSHPGRGADTGELFF
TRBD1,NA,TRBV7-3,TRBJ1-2,TGTGCCAGCAGCTTCGACAGGGAGTGTTGTGGCTACACCTTC,CASSFDRECCGYTF
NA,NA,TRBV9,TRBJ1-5,TGTGCCAGCAGCGTCAGACCCGGGAGCAATCAGCCCCAGCATTTT,CASSVRPGSNQPQHF
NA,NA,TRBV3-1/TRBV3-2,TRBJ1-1,TGTGCCAGCAGCCAAAGCCTCACTGAAGCTTTCTTT,CASSQSLTEAFF
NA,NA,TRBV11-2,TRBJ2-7,TGTGCCAGCAGCTTAGCGGGGAACTACGAGCAGTACTTC,CASSLAGNYEQYF
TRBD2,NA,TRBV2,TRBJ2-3,TGTGCCAGCAGGGGACTAGCGGGGGGAGTGACAGATACGCAGTATTTT,CASRGLAGGVTDTQYF
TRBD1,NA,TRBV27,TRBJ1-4,TGTGCCAGCAGTTTTGGCGGGACAGGGAGTGAAAAACTGTTTTTT,CASSFGGTGSEKLFF
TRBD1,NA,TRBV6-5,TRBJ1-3,TGTGCCAGCAGTTGGGACAGCAACTCTGGAAACACCATATATTTT,CASSWDSNSGNTIYF
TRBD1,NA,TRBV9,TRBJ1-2,TGTGCCAGCAGCCTCTCAGGGGGCATTAACTATGGCTACACCTTC,CASSLSGGINYGYTF
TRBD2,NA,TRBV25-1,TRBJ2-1,TGTGCCAGCAGTGAATCTAGCGGGACCTACAATGAGCAGTTCTTC,CASSESSGTYNEQFF
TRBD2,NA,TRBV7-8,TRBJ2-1,TGTGCCAGCAGCTTATCATCCGGGACTAGCGGGGGGGTCAATGAGCAGTTCTTC,CASSLSSGTSGGVNEQFF
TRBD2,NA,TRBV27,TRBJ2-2,TGTGCCAGCAGTAAACTAGCGGGGGGGGCTTTCGGGGAGCTGTTTTTT,CASSKLAGGAFGELFF
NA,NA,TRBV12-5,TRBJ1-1,TGTGCTAGTGGTTTGATCAGTCGTACTGAAGCTTTCTTT,CASGLISRTEAFF
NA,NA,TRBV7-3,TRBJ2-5,TGTGCCAGCAGCTCCCTTGGAGGGGCTGGGGAGACCCAGTACTTC,CASSSLGGAGETQYF
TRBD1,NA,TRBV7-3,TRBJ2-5,TGTGCCAGCAGCATACAGGGGCGAGAGACCCAGTACTTC,CASSIQGRETQYF
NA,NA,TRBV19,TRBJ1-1,TGTGCCAGTAGTCCAGGGGCTGGAATCGGAAGAACGGCTAGCGGGAACACTGAAGCTTTCTTT,CASSPGAGIGRTASGNTEAFF
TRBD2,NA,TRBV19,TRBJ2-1,TGTGCCAGTAGTATCTCGTCGGGAGGCGGCTACAATGAGCAGTTCTTC,CASSISSGGGYNEQFF
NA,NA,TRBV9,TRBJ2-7,TGTGCCAGCAGCGTAGGGCCGGGAAGCAACGAGCAGTACTTC,CASSVGPGSNEQYF
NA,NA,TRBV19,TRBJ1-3,TGTGCCAGTAACCCCGGCTCTGGAAACACCATATATTTT,CASNPGSGNTIYF
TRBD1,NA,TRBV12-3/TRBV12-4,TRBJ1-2,TGTGCCAGCAGCCGGACAGGGAGTGCCGGCTACACCTTC,CASSRTGSAGYTF
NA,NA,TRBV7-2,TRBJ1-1,TGTGCCAGCAGCTTAGATATTGGGGCGGCCACTGAAGCTTTCTTT,CASSLDIGAATEAFF
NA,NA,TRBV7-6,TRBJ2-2,TGTGCCAGCAGCTTAGGTGTGGGCGGGACCGGGGAGCTGTTTTTT,CASSLGVGGTGELFF